This T cell receptor beta chain was retrieved from a study of technical replicates of blood from four donors. The germline CDR1 and CDR2 sequences are KGHSH and LQKENI. With 8 bases clipped from V and 8 bases from J, the junction kept 7 bases outside the gene matches. The CDR3 covers 12 residues. The repertoire was sequenced with immunoSEQ multiplex PCR; TCRdb's copy has only in-frame clones and lacks some. Of tens of thousands of clones in the sample, more than 90% were seen once. This TCR was recovered from a human donor in good health. The gene calls are TRBV18 and TRBJ1-2; TRBD1 matches at 8 bases. The sequenced material came from T cells isolated from PBMCs. This chain's CDR3 is CASRPTGAGYTF. For the CDR3, the DNA is TGTGCCAGCCGACCGACAGGGGCCGGCTACACCTTC.